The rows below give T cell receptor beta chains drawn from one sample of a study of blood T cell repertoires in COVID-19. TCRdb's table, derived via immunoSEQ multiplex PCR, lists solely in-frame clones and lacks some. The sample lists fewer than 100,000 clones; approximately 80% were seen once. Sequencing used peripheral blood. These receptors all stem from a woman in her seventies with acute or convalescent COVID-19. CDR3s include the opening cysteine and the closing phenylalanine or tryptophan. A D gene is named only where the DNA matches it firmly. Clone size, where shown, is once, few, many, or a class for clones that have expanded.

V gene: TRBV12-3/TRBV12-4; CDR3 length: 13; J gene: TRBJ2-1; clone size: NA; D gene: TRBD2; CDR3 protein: CASSLSGNNEQFF; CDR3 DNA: TGTGCCAGCAGCCTCAGCGGGAACAATGAGCAGTTCTTC
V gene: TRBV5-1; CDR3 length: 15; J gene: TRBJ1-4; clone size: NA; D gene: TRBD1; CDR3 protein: CASSGGDRGAEKLFF; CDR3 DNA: TGCGCCAGCAGCGGAGGGGACAGGGGGGCTGAAAAACTGTTTTTT
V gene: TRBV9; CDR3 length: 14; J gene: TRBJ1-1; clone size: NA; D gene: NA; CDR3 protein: CASSTTGIGTEAFF; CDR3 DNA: TGTGCCAGCAGCACTACAGGGATTGGCACTGAAGCTTTCTTT
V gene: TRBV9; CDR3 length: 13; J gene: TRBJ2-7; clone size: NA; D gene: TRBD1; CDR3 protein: CASSGTDTYEQYF; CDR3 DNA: TGTGCCAGCAGTGGGACAGACACCTACGAGCAGTACTTC
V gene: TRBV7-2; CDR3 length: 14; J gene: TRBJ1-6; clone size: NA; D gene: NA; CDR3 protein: CASSLALANSPLHF; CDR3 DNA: TGTGCCAGCAGCTTAGCCCTGGCAAATTCACCCCTCCACTTT
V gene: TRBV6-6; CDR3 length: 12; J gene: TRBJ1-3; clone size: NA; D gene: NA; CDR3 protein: CASSYSGREALF; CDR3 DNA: TGTGCCAGCAGTTACTCAGGCAGGGAGGCCCTTTTT
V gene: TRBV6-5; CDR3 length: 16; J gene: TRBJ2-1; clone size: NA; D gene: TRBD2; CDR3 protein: CASSYTRAGGHNEQFF; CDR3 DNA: TGTGCCAGCAGTTACACCAGAGCGGGAGGGCACAATGAGCAGTTCTTC
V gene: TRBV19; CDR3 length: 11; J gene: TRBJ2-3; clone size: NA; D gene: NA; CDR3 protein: CASSISARLYF; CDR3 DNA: TGTGCCAGTAGTATCTCTGCCAGACTCTATTTT
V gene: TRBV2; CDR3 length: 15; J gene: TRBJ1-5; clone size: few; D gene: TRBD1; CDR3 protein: CASKPRTGRHQPQHF; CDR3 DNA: TGTGCCAGCAAGCCCCGGACAGGGCGGCATCAGCCCCAGCATTTT
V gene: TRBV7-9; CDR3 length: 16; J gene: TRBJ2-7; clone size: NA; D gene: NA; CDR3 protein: CASSTNDRQPTYEQYF; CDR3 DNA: TGTGCCAGCAGCACCAATGACAGACAGCCGACTTACGAGCAGTACTTC
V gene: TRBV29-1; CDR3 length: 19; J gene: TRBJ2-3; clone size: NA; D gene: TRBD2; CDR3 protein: CSVDPLAGGPNSIADTQYF; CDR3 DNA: TGCAGCGTTGACCCTCTAGCGGGAGGGCCGAATAGCATAGCAGATACGCAGTATTTT
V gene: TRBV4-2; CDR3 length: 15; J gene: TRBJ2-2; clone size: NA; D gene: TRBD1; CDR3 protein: CASSKGATNTGELFF; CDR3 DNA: TGTGCCAGCAGCAAGGGGGCCACGAACACCGGGGAGCTGTTTTTT
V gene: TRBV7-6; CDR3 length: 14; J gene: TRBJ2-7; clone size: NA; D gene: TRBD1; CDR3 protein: CASSLWAGGYEQYF; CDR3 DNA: TGTGCCAGCAGTTTATGGGCAGGGGGCTACGAGCAGTACTTC
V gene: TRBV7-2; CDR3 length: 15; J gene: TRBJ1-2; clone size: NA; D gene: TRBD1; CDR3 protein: CASSLATNRGGGYTF; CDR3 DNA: TGTGCCAGCAGCTTAGCCACAAACAGGGGTGGTGGCTACACCTTC
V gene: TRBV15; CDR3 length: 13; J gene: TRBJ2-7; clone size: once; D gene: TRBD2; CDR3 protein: CATSRDRAGVQYF; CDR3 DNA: TGTGCCACCAGCAGAGATCGAGCGGGAGTACAGTACTTC
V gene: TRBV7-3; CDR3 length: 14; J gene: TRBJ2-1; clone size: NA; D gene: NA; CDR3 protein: CASSATAGAGEQFF; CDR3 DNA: TGTGCCAGCAGCGCCACCGCGGGGGCCGGGGAGCAGTTCTTC
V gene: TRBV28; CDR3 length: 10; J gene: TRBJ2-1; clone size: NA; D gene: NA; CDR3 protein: CASSSQEQFF; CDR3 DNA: TGTGCCAGCAGTTCCCAGGAGCAGTTCTTC
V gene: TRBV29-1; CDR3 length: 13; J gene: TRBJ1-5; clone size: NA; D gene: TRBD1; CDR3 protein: CSVGTGNNQPQHF; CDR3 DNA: TGCAGCGTGGGGACAGGGAACAATCAGCCCCAGCATTTT
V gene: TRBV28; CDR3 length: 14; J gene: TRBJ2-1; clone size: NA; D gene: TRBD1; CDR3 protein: CASSTWTGSNEQFF; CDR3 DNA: TGTGCCAGCAGCACGTGGACAGGGTCAAATGAGCAGTTCTTC
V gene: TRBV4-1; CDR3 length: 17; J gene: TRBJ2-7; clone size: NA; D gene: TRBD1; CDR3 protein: CASSRGGMDRGLYEQYF; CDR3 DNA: TGCGCCAGCAGCCGTGGGGGGATGGACAGGGGGCTCTACGAGCAGTACTTC
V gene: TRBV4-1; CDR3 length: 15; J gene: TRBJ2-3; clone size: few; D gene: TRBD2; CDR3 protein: CASSRTSGGTDTQYF; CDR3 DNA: TGCGCCAGCAGCCGAACTAGCGGGGGTACAGATACGCAGTATTTT
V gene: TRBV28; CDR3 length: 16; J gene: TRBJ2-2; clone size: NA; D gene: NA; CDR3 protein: CASSFTPPGVRGELFF; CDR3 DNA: TGTGCCAGCAGTTTCACCCCCCCCGGGGTCCGCGGGGAGCTGTTTTTT
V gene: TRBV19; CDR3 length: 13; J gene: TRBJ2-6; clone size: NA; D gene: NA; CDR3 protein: CASSSGGANVLTF; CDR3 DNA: TGTGCCAGTAGCTCGGGAGGGGCCAACGTCCTGACTTTC
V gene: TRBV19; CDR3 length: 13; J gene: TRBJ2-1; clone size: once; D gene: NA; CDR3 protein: CASTRAYDNEQFF; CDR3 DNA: TGTGCCAGTACGAGGGCCTACGACAATGAGCAGTTCTTC
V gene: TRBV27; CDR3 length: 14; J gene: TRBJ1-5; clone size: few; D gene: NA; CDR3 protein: CASSSDSTRAPQHF; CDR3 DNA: TGTGCCAGCAGTTCGGACAGTACCAGGGCGCCCCAGCATTTT
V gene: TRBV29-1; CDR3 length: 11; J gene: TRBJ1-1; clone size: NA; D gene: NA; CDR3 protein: CSVDLGSEAFF; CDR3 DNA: TGCAGCGTTGATTTGGGGAGCGAAGCTTTCTTT
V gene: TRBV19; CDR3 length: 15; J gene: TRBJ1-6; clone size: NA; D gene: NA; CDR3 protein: CASTPWAGYNSPLHF; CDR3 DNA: TGTGCCAGTACCCCGTGGGCGGGATATAATTCACCCCTCCACTTT